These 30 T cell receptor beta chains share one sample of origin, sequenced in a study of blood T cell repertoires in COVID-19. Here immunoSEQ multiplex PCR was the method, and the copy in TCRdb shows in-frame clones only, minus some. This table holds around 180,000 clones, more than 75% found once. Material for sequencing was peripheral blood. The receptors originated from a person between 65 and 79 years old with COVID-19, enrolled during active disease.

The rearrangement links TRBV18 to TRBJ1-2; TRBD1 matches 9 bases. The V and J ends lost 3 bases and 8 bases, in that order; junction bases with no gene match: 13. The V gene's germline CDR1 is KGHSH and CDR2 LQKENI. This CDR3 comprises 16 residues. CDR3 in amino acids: CASSPDRGWFSLGYTF. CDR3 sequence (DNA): TGTGCCAGCTCACCTGACAGGGGGTGGTTCTCGCTCGGCTACACCTTC.

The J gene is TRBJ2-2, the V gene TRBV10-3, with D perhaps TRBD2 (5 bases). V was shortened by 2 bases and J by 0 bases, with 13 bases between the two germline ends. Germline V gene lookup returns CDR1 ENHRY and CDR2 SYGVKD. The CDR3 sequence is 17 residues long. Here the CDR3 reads CAISEPKAESNTGELFF. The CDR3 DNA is TGTGCCATCAGTGAGCCGAAAGCGGAATCGAACACCGGGGAGCTGTTTTTT.

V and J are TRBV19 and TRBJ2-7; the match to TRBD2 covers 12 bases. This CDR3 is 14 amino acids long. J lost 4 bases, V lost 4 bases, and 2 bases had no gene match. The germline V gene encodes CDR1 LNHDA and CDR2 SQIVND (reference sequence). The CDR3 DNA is TGTGCCAGTAGTAGGACTAGCGGGAAATACGAGCAGTACTTC. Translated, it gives CASSRTSGKYEQYF.

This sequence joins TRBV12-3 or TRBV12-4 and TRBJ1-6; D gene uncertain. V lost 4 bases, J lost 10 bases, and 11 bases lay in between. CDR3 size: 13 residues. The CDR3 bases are TGTGCCAGCAGTTCCCGGGGAGAGTCACCCCTCCACTTT. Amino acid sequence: CASSSRGESPLHF.

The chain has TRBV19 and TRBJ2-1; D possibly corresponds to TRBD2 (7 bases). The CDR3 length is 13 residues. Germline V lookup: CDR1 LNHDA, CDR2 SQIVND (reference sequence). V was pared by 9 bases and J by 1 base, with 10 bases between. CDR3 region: CASGGRSYNEQFF. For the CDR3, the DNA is TGTGCCAGCGGGGGGCGGTCCTACAATGAGCAGTTCTTC.

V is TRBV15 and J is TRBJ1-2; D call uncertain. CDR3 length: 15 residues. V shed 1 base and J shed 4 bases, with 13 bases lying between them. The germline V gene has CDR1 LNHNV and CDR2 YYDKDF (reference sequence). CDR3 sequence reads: CATSRAVQAVYGYTF. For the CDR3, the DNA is TGTGCCACCAGCAGAGCTGTCCAGGCTGTCTATGGCTACACCTTC.

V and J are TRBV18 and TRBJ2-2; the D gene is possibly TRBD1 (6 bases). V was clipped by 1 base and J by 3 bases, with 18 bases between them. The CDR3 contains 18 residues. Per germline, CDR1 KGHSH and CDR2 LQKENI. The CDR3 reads CASSPRETGYSDTGELFF. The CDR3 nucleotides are TGTGCCAGCTCACCACGAGAGACAGGTTATTCGGACACCGGGGAGCTGTTTTTT.

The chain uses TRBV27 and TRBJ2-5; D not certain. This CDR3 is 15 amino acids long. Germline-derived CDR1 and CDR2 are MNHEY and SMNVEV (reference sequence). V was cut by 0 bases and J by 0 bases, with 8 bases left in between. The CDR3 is CASSLSVANQETQYF. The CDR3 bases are TGTGCCAGCAGTTTATCGGTGGCAAACCAAGAGACCCAGTACTTC.

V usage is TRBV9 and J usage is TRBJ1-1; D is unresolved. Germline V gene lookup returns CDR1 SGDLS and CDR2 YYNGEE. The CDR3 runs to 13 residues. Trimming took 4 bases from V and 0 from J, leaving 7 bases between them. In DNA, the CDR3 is TGTGCCAGCAGCCCATTCATGAACACTGAAGCTTTCTTT. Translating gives CASSPFMNTEAFF.

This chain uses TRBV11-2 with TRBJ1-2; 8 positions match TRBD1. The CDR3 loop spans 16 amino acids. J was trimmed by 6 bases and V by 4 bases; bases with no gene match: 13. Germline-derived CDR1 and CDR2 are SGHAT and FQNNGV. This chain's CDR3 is CASSSIRTGRGDGYTF. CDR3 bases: TGTGCCAGCAGCTCCATTCGGACAGGGAGGGGGGATGGCTACACCTTC.

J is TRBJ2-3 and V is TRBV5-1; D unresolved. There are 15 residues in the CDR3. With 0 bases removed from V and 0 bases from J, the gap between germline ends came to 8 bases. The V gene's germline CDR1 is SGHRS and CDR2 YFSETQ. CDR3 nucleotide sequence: TGCGCCAGCAGCTTGGGAAGCCCTAGCACAGATACGCAGTATTTT. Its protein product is CASSLGSPSTDTQYF.

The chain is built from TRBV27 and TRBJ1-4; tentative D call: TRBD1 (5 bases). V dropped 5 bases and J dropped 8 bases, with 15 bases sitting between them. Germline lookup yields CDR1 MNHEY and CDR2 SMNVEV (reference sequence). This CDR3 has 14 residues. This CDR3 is CASSTMGHYEKLFF. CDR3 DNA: TGTGCCAGCAGTACTATGGGGCACTACGAAAAACTGTTTTTT.

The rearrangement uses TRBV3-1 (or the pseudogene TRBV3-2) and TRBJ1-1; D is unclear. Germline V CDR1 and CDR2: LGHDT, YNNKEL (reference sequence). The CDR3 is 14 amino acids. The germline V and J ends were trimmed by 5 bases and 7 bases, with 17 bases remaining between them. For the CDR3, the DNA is TGTGCCAGCAGCTTCACGAGGGAGGCGGGTGAAGCTTTCTTT. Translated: CASSFTREAGEAFF.

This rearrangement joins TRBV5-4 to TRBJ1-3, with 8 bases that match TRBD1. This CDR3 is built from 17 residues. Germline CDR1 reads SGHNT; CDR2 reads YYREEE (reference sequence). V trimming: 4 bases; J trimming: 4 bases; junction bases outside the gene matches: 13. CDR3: CASSREDRGAGGNTIYF. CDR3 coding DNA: TGTGCCAGCAGCCGAGAAGACAGGGGAGCGGGGGGAAACACCATATATTTT.

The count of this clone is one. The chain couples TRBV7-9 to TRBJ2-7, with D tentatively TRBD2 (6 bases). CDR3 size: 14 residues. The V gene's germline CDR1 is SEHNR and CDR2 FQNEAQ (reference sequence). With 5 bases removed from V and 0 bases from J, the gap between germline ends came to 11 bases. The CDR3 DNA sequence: TGTGCCAGCAGCCGCGACGGGAGCTCCTACGAGCAGTACTTC. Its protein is CASSRDGSSYEQYF. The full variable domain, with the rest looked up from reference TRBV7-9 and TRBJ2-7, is DTGVSQNPRHKITKRGQNVTFRCDPISEHNRLYWYRQTLGQGPEFLTYFQNEAQLEKSRLLSDRFSAERPKGSFSTLEIQRTEQGDSAMYLCASSRDGSSYEQYFGPGTRLTVT.

In nucleotides, the CDR3 is TGTGCCAGCACCCTCAGGAGGACAGATACGCAGTATTTT. Amino acid sequence: CASTLRRTDTQYF. The V call is TRBV14, the J call TRBJ2-3; tentative D call: TRBD2 (5 bases). The CDR3 has 13 residues. Germline lookup yields CDR1 SGHDN and CDR2 FVKESK. Trimming cost V 7 bases and J 3 bases, with 11 bases left between them.

The CDR3 here is CASSHPGRGNEQYF. CDR3 nucleotides: TGTGCCAGCAGCCACCCAGGCAGGGGGAACGAGCAGTACTTC. This chain uses TRBV4-2 with TRBJ2-7; 7 bases match TRBD1. This CDR3 spans 14 amino acids. After removal of 3 bases from V and 5 bases from J, the junction contained 7 bases not matched to a gene. CDR1 is LGHNA, CDR2 YNFKEQ, per germline.

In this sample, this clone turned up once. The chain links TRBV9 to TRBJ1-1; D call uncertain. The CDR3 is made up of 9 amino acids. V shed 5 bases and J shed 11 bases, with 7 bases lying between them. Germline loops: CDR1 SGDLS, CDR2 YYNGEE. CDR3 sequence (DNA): TGTGCCAGCAGTAACGGGGCTTTCTTT. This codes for CASSNGAFF.

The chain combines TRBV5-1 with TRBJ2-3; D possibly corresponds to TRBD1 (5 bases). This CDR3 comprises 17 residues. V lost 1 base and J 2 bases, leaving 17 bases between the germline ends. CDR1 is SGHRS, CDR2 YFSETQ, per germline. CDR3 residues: CASSLNARAFSTDTQYF. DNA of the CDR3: TGCGCCAGCAGCTTGAATGCCAGGGCCTTCTCCACAGATACGCAGTATTTT.

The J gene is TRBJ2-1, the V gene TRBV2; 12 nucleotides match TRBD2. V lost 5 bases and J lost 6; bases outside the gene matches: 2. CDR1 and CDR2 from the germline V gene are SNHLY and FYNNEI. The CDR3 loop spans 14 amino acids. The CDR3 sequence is CASSRLAGVNEQFF. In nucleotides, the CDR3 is TGTGCCAGCAGTCGACTAGCGGGAGTCAATGAGCAGTTCTTC.

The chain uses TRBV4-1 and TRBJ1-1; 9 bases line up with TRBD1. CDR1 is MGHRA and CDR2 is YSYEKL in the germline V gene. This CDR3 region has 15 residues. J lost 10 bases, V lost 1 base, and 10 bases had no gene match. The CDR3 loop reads CASSQALQGAVVAFF. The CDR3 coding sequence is TGCGCCAGCAGCCAAGCATTACAGGGGGCCGTTGTAGCTTTCTTT.

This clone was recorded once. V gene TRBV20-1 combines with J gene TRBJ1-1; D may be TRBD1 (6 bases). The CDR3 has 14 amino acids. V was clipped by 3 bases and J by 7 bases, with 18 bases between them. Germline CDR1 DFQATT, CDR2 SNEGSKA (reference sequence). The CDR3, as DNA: TGCAGTGCTAGTGAGACAGGCAGACGATTTGAAGCTTTCTTT. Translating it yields CSASETGRRFEAFF.

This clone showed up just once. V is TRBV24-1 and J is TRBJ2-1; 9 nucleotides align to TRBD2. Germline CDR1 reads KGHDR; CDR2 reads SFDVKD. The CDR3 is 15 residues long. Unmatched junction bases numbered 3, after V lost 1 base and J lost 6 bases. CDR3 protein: CATSDFGLALNEQFF. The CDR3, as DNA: TGTGCCACCAGTGATTTTGGACTAGCGCTCAATGAGCAGTTCTTC.

CDR3 in DNA: TGTGCCATCATGGAGAGCGGGAGGGCCTTGGGGGAGCAGTACTTC. This encodes CAIMESGRALGEQYF. This chain links TRBV10-3 with TRBJ2-7, with 10 bases aligning to TRBD2. The CDR3 spans 15 residues. Germline values: CDR1 ENHRY, CDR2 SYGVKD. Unmatched junction bases numbered 13, after V lost 7 bases and J lost 7 bases.

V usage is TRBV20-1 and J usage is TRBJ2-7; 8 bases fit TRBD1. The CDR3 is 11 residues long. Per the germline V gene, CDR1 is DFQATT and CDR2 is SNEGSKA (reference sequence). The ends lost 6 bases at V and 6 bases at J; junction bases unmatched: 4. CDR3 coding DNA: TGCAGTGCCTCAACAGGGGGCGAGCAGTACTTC. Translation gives CSASTGGEQYF.

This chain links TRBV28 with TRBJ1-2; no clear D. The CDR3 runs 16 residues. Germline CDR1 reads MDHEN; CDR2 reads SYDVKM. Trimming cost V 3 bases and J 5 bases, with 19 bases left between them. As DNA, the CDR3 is TGTGCCAGCAGTTTGAGGTTTTCGGGAGTCGGTTATGGCTACACCTTC. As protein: CASSLRFSGVGYGYTF.

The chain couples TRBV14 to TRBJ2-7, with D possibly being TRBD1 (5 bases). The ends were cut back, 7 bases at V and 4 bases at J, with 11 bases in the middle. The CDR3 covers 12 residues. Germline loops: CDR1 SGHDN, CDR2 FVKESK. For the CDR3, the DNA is TGTGCCAGCAATAAGACAGATTACGAGCAGTACTTC. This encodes CASNKTDYEQYF.

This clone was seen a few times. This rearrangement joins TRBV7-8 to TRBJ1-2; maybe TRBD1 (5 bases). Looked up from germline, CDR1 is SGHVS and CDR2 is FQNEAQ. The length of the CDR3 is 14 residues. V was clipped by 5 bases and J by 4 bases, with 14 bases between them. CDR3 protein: CASSLGGPGYGYTF. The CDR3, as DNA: TGTGCCAGCAGCCTCGGGGGTCCGGGCTATGGCTACACCTTC. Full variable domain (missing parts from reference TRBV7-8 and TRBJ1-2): GAGVSQSPRYKVAKRGQDVALRCDPISGHVSLFWYQQALGQGPEFLTYFQNEAQLDKSGLPSDRFFAERPEGSVSTLKIQRTQQEDSAVYLCASSLGGPGYGYTFGSGTRLTVV.

CDR3 in DNA: TGTGCCAGCAGAATTACAGGGGGCGATCAGCCCCAGCATTTT. The encoded protein is CASRITGGDQPQHF. The rearrangement uses TRBV6-5 and TRBJ1-5, with 9 positions matching TRBD1. The V and J ends lost 6 bases and 5 bases, in that order; junction bases with no gene match: 5. CDR3 length equals 14 residues. Germline values: CDR1 MNHEY, CDR2 SVGAGI.

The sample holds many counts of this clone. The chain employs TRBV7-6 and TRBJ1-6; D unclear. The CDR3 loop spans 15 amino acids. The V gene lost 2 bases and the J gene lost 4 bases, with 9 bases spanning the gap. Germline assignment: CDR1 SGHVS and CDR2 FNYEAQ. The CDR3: CASSLFPGYNSPLHF. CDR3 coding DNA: TGTGCCAGCAGCTTATTCCCAGGATATAATTCACCCCTCCACTTT.